The 5 T cell receptor beta chains in this list originate from one sample, sequenced in a study of beta chain features in type 1 diabetes. Overall study results and limits: Moderately but significantly shorter TCRB CDR3s were found in Type 1 diabetes patients in all four CD4+ subsets.

These receptors' targets are unknown. Expressed TCRB transcripts were sequenced, since all the RNA that had been isolated was reverse transcribed. TCRdb's table, derived via immunoSEQ multiplex PCR, lists solely in-frame clones and lacks some. Of 25,000 to 30,000 clones listed, 65% are singletons. The sample consisted of Tregs from blood. The receptors originated from a woman aged 25 to 39 with type 1 diabetes.

The chain links TRBV6-5 to TRBJ1-1; TRBD1 might be the D (5 bases). V was trimmed by 5 bases and J by 10 bases, leaving 5 bases between them. Germline V gene data show CDR1 as MNHEY and CDR2 as SVGAGI. The CDR3 runs 9 residues. The CDR3 protein is CASSRGAFF. The CDR3 nucleotides read TGTGCCAGCAGTAGGGGAGCTTTCTTT.

The rearrangement uses TRBV5-1 and TRBJ2-3; a possible D gene is TRBD2 (6 bases). V dropped 3 bases and J dropped 0 bases, with 11 bases sitting between them. The CDR3 has 15 residues. CDR1 and CDR2 from the germline V gene are SGHRS and YFSETQ. CDR3 in amino acids: CASSSGTHSTDTQYF. The CDR3 region has the DNA TGCGCCAGCAGCTCCGGGACTCACAGCACAGATACGCAGTATTTT.

This rearrangement joins TRBV6-1 to TRBJ1-1; maybe TRBD1 (5 bases). This CDR3 is 12 amino acids long. CDR1 is MNHNS, CDR2 SASEGT, per germline. V lost 7 bases, J lost 7 bases, and 13 bases lay in between. The DNA for the CDR3 is TGTGCCAGCAAACGGACACCCTATGAAGCTTTCTTT. This gives the protein CASKRTPYEAFF.

The table lists this clone with a few counts. This sequence joins TRBV25-1 and TRBJ1-4; D is unresolved. The V and J ends lost 2 bases and 8 bases respectively, with 15 bases between them. The CDR3 contains 15 residues. Germline V CDR1 and CDR2: MGHDK, SYGVNS. The CDR3 region has the DNA TGTGCCAGCAGTGAACCCGCCGGACTTGGAGAAAAACTGTTTTTT. It specifies CASSEPAGLGEKLFF.

The gene calls are TRBV28 and TRBJ2-1; TRBD2 might be the D (5 bases). This CDR3 region has 13 residues. The germline V and J ends were trimmed by 6 bases and 7 bases, with 13 bases remaining between them. CDR1 MDHEN and CDR2 SYDVKM come from the germline V gene. In DNA form, the CDR3 reads TGTGCCAGCAGCCTGGGGAGTCTAAATGAGCAGTTCTTC. It specifies CASSLGSLNEQFF.